One T cell receptor beta chain is described in this entry. Its antigen is still unknown. CDR1 and CDR2 from the germline V gene are SGHTA and FQGNSA. The CDR3 has 15 amino acids. V lost 4 bases to trimming and J lost 1 base, with 11 bases between them. The source of the sample is a study of graft-versus-host responses after intestinal transplantation. The assay was immunoSEQ multiplex PCR, and TCRdb's table has in-frame clones only and misses some. The sample includes just under 85,000 clones, around 93% of them seen just once. The clonotype comes from a human donor who was the organ donor for an intestinal transplant. This sequence joins TRBV7-2 and TRBJ1-5; D unresolved. Source: unstimulated CD8+ T cells sorted from spleen or lymph node cells, taken before transplant. The CDR3 protein is CASSYGRKSNQPQHF. CDR3 coding DNA: TGTGCCAGCAGCTACGGACGGAAAAGCAATCAGCCCCAGCATTTT.